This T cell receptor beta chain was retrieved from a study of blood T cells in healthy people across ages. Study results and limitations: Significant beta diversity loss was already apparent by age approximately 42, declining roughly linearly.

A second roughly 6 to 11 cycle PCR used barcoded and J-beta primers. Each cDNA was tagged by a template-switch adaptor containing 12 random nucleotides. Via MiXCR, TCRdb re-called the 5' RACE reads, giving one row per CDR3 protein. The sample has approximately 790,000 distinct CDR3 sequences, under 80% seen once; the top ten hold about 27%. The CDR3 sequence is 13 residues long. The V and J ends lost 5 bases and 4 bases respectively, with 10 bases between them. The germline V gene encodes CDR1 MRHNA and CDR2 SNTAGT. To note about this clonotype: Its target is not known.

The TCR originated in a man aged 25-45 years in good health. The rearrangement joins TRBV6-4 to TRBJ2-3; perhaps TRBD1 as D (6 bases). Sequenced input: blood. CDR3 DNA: TGTGCCAGCAGTTGGCAGGGGTCAGATACGCAGTATTTT. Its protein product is CASSWQGSDTQYF.